This T cell receptor (beta chain) originates from a study of shared clonotypes between healthy human individuals. Regarding the study as a whole: In a few donors, about 5% of naive CD4 clonotypes appeared in common. Unshared clonotypes carried lower generation probabilities than those common to all four donors. Since donors were few, the genetic and exposure-history diversity represented was limited.

In regard to this clone: Its matching antigen is unknown.

CDR3 size: 13 residues. Germline CDR1 SGHNT, CDR2 YYREEE (reference sequence). V lost 9 bases to trimming and J lost 0 bases, with 12 bases between them. Assay: immunoSEQ multiplex PCR; the TCRdb copy retains only in-frame clones and omits some. The sample lists about 2 million clones, less than 95% occurring once. The naive CD8 fraction comprised CD45RO-negative cells positively selected for CCR7 and excluded terminally differentiated effector memory CD45RA+ cells. The chain combines TRBV5-4 with TRBJ2-5; D gene uncertain. The sequenced sample was naive CD8+ T cells sorted from blood. The TCR sequence derives from a man between 18 and 29 years old in good health. This CDR3 reads CATRTPYQETQYF. CDR3 nucleotides: TGTGCCACCCGGACCCCGTACCAAGAGACCCAGTACTTC.